Each of the 13 T cell receptor beta chains below was sequenced from the same sample in a study of cytomegalovirus exposure and HLA in healthy donors. Amplification used 60 Vbeta primers and 13 Jbeta primers. Libraries were prepared by immunoSEQ multiplex PCR; TCRdb keeps only in-frame clonotypes and omits some of them. The top ten clones hold around 3% of a sample with more than 70,000 clones, 75% to 85% of them seen once. Sequenced material: PBMCs. These receptor sequences come from a man in his forties or fifties in good health and CMV-seropositive.

This chain uses TRBV18 with TRBJ1-5; 8 positions match TRBD1. The CDR3 is 17 amino acids. The trim removed 4 bases at V and 5 bases at J, leaving 13 bases unmatched. Germline CDR1 is KGHSH and CDR2 is LQKENI. The chain's CDR3 is CASSHQPGQEPHQPQHF. As DNA, the CDR3 is TGTGCCAGCTCACACCAACCGGGACAGGAACCTCATCAGCCCCAGCATTTT.

The chain uses TRBV18 and TRBJ2-5; the D gene is possibly TRBD2 (6 bases). Trimming stripped 3 bases from V and 4 bases from J, with 9 bases between. This CDR3 contains 13 residues. Germline assignment: CDR1 KGHSH and CDR2 LQKENI. The CDR3 spells CASSPGGGETQYF. CDR3 nucleotide sequence: TGTGCCAGCTCACCCGGGGGAGGAGAGACCCAGTACTTC.

The chain carries TRBV6-4 and TRBJ2-1, with D perhaps matching TRBD2 (5 bases). The CDR3 is made up of 16 amino acids. Germline values: CDR1 MRHNA, CDR2 SNTAGT. The ends were cut back, 0 bases at V and 8 bases at J, with 17 bases in the middle. The CDR3 protein is CASSDSPADGGHEQFF. CDR3 coding DNA: TGTGCCAGCAGTGACTCACCCGCCGACGGCGGGCATGAGCAGTTCTTC.

The chain combines TRBV27 with TRBJ2-7; D is possibly TRBD2 (6 bases). This CDR3 region has 16 residues. The germline V gene has CDR1 MNHEY and CDR2 SMNVEV (reference sequence). The V end was cut by 3 bases, the J end by 2 bases, with 17 bases between. The CDR3 region has the DNA TGTGCCAGCAGTTTGGGAGCCCAACCGGGGGCCTACGAGCAGTACTTC. Protein sequence: CASSLGAQPGAYEQYF.

This chain joins TRBV14 and TRBJ1-2; D remains ambiguous. V lost 3 bases and J lost 4, with 9 bases in between. Germline V gives CDR1 SGHDN, CDR2 FVKESK. The CDR3 covers 13 residues. The CDR3, as DNA: TGTGCCAGCAGCCAGGTCCCTAGCTATGGCTACACCTTC. Its translation: CASSQVPSYGYTF.

The V gene is TRBV5-6, the J gene TRBJ2-7; D possibly corresponds to TRBD2 (6 bases). Germline V gene data show CDR1 as SGHDT and CDR2 as YYEEEE. The CDR3 totals 13 residues. V was pared by 4 bases and J by 6 bases, with 14 bases between. The chain's CDR3 is CASSTTGGFEQYF. Here the CDR3 DNA reads TGTGCCAGCAGCACGACCGGGGGTTTCGAGCAGTACTTC.

To note about this clone: One end of the junction does not line up with germline, which may come from a read error. The chain links TRBV7-9 to TRBJ1-2; D perhaps matches TRBD1 (6 bases). This CDR3 contains 12 residues. Germline CDR1 is SEHNR and CDR2 is FQNEAQ (reference sequence). The CDR3 here is CSSRTGSYGYTF. CDR3 nucleotide sequence: TGTTCCAGCAGAACAGGGAGCTATGGCTACACCTTC.

V and J are TRBV6-6 and TRBJ1-1; a weak D match, TRBD1 (6 bases). This CDR3 has 13 residues. Per germline, CDR1 MNHNY and CDR2 SVGAGI (reference sequence). The V end was cut by 11 bases, the J end by 0 bases, with 13 bases between. The CDR3 DNA is TGTGCCGGGGGGGGCCTCCTGAACACTGAAGCTTTCTTT. It encodes CAGGGLLNTEAFF.

The V and J genes are TRBV30 and TRBJ2-5, with 8 positions matching TRBD1. Per the germline V gene, CDR1 is GTSNPN and CDR2 is SVGIG (reference sequence). The CDR3 loop spans 14 amino acids. V gave up 5 bases and J gave up 1 base; unmatched junction bases: 6. The CDR3 sequence: CAWGQGTAQETQYF. CDR3 bases: TGTGCCTGGGGACAGGGAACGGCCCAAGAGACCCAGTACTTC.

The V and J genes are TRBV7-3 and TRBJ2-1; D is possibly TRBD2 (6 bases). The CDR3 spans 15 residues. V was pared by 3 bases and J by 5 bases, with 14 bases between. Germline CDR1 is SGHTA and CDR2 is FQGTGA. DNA for the CDR3: TGTGCCAGCAGCTTGGACGGGACTGCACACAATGAGCAGTTCTTC. Protein product: CASSLDGTAHNEQFF.

V and J are TRBV15 and TRBJ2-7; D might be TRBD2 (5 bases). The germline V gene has CDR1 LNHNV and CDR2 YYDKDF (reference sequence). V lost 0 bases, J lost 0 bases, and 15 bases lay in between. This CDR3 spans 17 amino acids. The CDR3 reads CATSRDGFGRDSYEQYF. CDR3 DNA sequence: TGTGCCACCAGCAGAGATGGCTTCGGTCGGGACTCCTACGAGCAGTACTTC.

This chain links TRBV7-2 with TRBJ2-1, with D possibly being TRBD1 (6 bases). The CDR3 extends over 13 amino acids. Germline lookup yields CDR1 SGHTA and CDR2 FQGNSA. Trimming pared 7 bases from V and 6 bases from J, leaving 13 bases between. This CDR3 is CASNRGGPNEQFF. CDR3 in DNA: TGTGCCAGCAACCGAGGGGGACCCAATGAGCAGTTCTTC.

V gene TRBV25-1 combines with J gene TRBJ1-2; 7 bases match TRBD1. J was trimmed by 1 base and V by 3 bases; bases with no gene match: 2. The CDR3 has 14 residues. The germline V gene has CDR1 MGHDK and CDR2 SYGVNS. The chain's CDR3 is CASSEGQLNYGYTF. The CDR3 nucleotides read TGTGCCAGCAGTGAGGGACAGCTTAACTATGGCTACACCTTC.